The TCR beta chain described here comes from a study of control samples from healthy donors and cancer patients. Generated by immunoSEQ multiplex PCR, the TCRdb table keeps only in-frame clones and is missing some. This table holds roughly 180,000 clones, around 92% found once. This CDR3 has 14 residues. V trimming: 4 bases; J trimming: 8 bases; junction bases outside the gene matches: 6. Germline CDR1 reads MGHDK; CDR2 reads SYGVNS. This chain links TRBV25-1 with TRBJ2-1; 9 bases match TRBD1. Sequences were obtained from blood. This receptor was identified in a middle-aged woman in good health. CDR3: CASSGVGQGHEQFF. The CDR3 DNA follows: TGTGCCAGCAGTGGGGTGGGACAGGGCCATGAGCAGTTCTTC.